This T cell receptor beta chain was found in a study of T cell changes during pregnancy in multiple sclerosis. Profiled with immunoSEQ multiplex PCR; TCRdb holds only in-frame clones, not every one. The table lists some 40,000 clones, 90% to 95% of them singletons. J was trimmed by 8 bases and V by 1 base; bases with no gene match: 6. Germline V lookup: CDR1 SGHTA, CDR2 FQGTGA. The CDR3 is 14 amino acids. The chain couples TRBV7-3 to TRBJ2-3; 7 bases match TRBD1. Sequencing used CD4+ T cells from peripheral blood mononuclear cells, obtained in the first trimester of pregnancy. The receptor was isolated from a female donor with multiple sclerosis, enrolled in a pregnancy study. CDR3 in DNA: TGTGCCAGCAGCTTAATATCGACAGGGAGTACGCAGTATTTT. Amino acids: CASSLISTGSTQYF.